A single sample gave rise to the 13 T cell receptor beta chains below, sequenced in a study of memory CD4+ T cells and cytomegalovirus serostatus. The sort gate was single viable CD3+CD4+CD8-CD45RO+ cells for memory CD4+ T cells. Profiled with immunoSEQ multiplex PCR; TCRdb holds only in-frame clones, not every one. This sample carries fewer than 40,000 clones, 79% of them seen once, and the ten largest clones take approximately 5.7%. Specimen: memory CD4+ T cells from blood. These receptors all stem from an adult in good health and CMV-seropositive.

The rearrangement links TRBV11-2 to TRBJ2-2; D is undetermined. The CDR3 sequence is 14 residues long. Germline assignment: CDR1 SGHAT and CDR2 FQNNGV. With 2 bases removed from V and 4 bases from J, the gap between germline ends came to 8 bases. DNA of the CDR3: TGTGCCAGCAGCTTAAGAGGTGTCACCGGGGAGCTGTTTTTT. Translating gives CASSLRGVTGELFF. The full variable domain, completed using reference TRBV11-2 and TRBJ2-2, is EAGVAQSPRYKIIEKRQSVAFWCNPISGHATLYWYQQILGQGPKLLIQFQNNGVVDDSQLPKDRFSAERLKGVDSTLKIQPAKLEDSAVYLCASSLRGVTGELFFGEGSRLTVL.

The V and J genes are TRBV27 and TRBJ2-2; TRBD2 agrees at 12 bases. V trimming: 7 bases; J trimming: 4 bases; junction bases outside the gene matches: 7. Germline V lookup: CDR1 MNHEY, CDR2 SMNVEV (reference sequence). This CDR3 has 16 residues. The CDR3 bases are TGTGCCAGCACGACGGGACTAGCGGGCTCCACCGGGGAGCTGTTTTTT. Translated: CASTTGLAGSTGELFF.

By share, this clone ranks as medium-sized. This chain connects TRBV7-9 to TRBJ1-4; 10 positions match TRBD1. V trimming: 5 bases; J trimming: 4 bases; junction bases outside the gene matches: 4. The germline gives CDR1 SEHNR, CDR2 FQNEAQ (reference sequence). The CDR3 totals 15 residues. CDR3 amino acids: CASSTGTGVNEKLFF. DNA for the CDR3: TGTGCCAGCAGCACAGGGACAGGGGTTAATGAAAAACTGTTTTTT.

This clone was seen only a few times. In nucleotides, the CDR3 is TGCGCCAGCGGACATCCCAAAGAGACCCAGTACTTC. Amino acids: CASGHPKETQYF. This sequence joins TRBV5-1 and TRBJ2-5; TRBD1 is a possible D gene (5 bases). Germline V gene sequence: CDR1 SGHRS, CDR2 YFSETQ. The V end was cut by 7 bases, the J end by 3 bases, with 10 bases between. The CDR3 totals 12 residues.

This clone was picked up a small number of times. CDR3 DNA sequence: TGTGCCAGCTCCGCAGGAGCGGGGGCGTGGGGCTACACCTTC. Its translation: CASSAGAGAWGYTF. The chain uses TRBV2 and TRBJ1-2; a possible D gene is TRBD1 (6 bases). Trimming stripped 8 bases from V and 8 bases from J, with 21 bases between. Germline CDR1 SNHLY, CDR2 FYNNEI. The CDR3 is 14 amino acids. Full variable domain (remainder filled in from reference TRBV2 and TRBJ1-2): EPEVTQTPSHQVTQMGQEVILRCVPISNHLYFYWYRQILGQKVEFLVSFYNNEISEKSEIFDDQFSVERPDGSNFTLKIRSTKLEDSAMYFCASSAGAGAWGYTFGSGTRLTVV.

This clone appeared once. J is TRBJ2-1 and V is TRBV2; 11 nucleotides align to TRBD2. Germline CDR1 reads SNHLY; CDR2 reads FYNNEI. J lost 5 bases, V lost 7 bases, and 4 bases had no gene match. This CDR3 has 14 residues. DNA for the CDR3: TGTGCCAGCACCGGGACTAGCGGAAACAATGAGCAGTTCTTC. It encodes CASTGTSGNNEQFF.

V gene TRBV7-2 combines with J gene TRBJ1-5; maybe TRBD1 (5 bases). This CDR3 has 15 residues. V gave up 5 bases and J gave up 5 bases, with 16 bases separating them. Germline V gene sequence: CDR1 SGHTA, CDR2 FQGNSA. The CDR3 region has the DNA TGTGCCAGCAGCCCCCGACAGTTCGCGGATCAGCCCCAGCATTTT. This sequence encodes CASSPRQFADQPQHF.

The chain is built from TRBV9 and TRBJ2-7; D gene ambiguous. V lost 0 bases, J lost 1 base, and 11 bases lay in between. The CDR3 loop spans 15 amino acids. Per germline, CDR1 SGDLS and CDR2 YYNGEE. The CDR3 bases are TGTGCCAGCAGCGTAGGAGTCTATAGTTCCTACGAGCAGTACTTC. Translated, it gives CASSVGVYSSYEQYF.

The chain has TRBV4-2 and TRBJ2-1, with TRBD2 matching over 12 bases. CDR3 length equals 21 residues. V gave up 1 base and J gave up 0 bases; unmatched junction bases: 13. Per germline, CDR1 LGHNA and CDR2 YNFKEQ. For the CDR3, the DNA is TGTGCCAGCAGCCAAGCGGGGAGGACTAGCGGGGTCCTCAGCTCCTACAATGAGCAGTTCTTC. Translation: CASSQAGRTSGVLSSYNEQFF.

The genes are TRBV7-6 and TRBJ2-7; D ambiguous. The CDR3 is made up of 14 amino acids. Per the germline V gene, CDR1 is SGHVS and CDR2 is FNYEAQ. V lost 1 base and J lost 0, with 7 bases in between. Here the CDR3 reads CASSLERSSYEQYF. CDR3 DNA: TGTGCCAGCAGCTTAGAACGGAGCTCCTACGAGCAGTACTTC.

The chain recombines TRBV28 with TRBJ2-5, with a possible D match to TRBD1 (6 bases). Germline V CDR1 and CDR2: MDHEN, SYDVKM. The CDR3 is 15 residues long. The ends were cut back, 1 base at V and 7 bases at J, with 16 bases in the middle. The CDR3 DNA follows: TGTGCCAGCAGTTTATCCTTCTTTGAGGGGGTGACCCAGTACTTC. It translates to CASSLSFFEGVTQYF.

This chain connects TRBV5-6 to TRBJ1-1; 8 bases match TRBD1. CDR3 length: 15 residues. After removal of 0 bases from V and 3 bases from J, the junction contained 4 bases not matched to a gene. CDR1 SGHDT and CDR2 YYEEEE come from the germline V gene. The CDR3 region is CASSLETGEHTEAFF. In DNA, the CDR3 is TGTGCCAGCAGCTTGGAGACAGGGGAACACACTGAAGCTTTCTTT.

With respect to this clone: The sample contains more than one DNA sequence encoding this CDR3. V and J are TRBV6-5 and TRBJ1-5; the D is unclear. V gave up 2 bases and J gave up 4 bases, with 6 bases separating them. This CDR3 spans 13 amino acids. Germline V CDR1 and CDR2: MNHEY, SVGAGI. The CDR3 loop is CASSYGGNQPQHF. CDR3 in DNA: TGTGCCAGCAGTTACGGAGGAAATCAGCCCCAGCATTTT.